A selection of T cell receptor beta chains follows, all from one sample in a study of T cells in Graves' hyperthyroidism and ophthalmopathy. MiXCR was run by TCRdb on the multiplex PCR reads, yielding one entry per CDR3 protein. Among 700,000 to 950,000 distinct CDR3 sequences listed, approximately 36% were seen once. Sequencing was done on a sample of blood. These receptor sequences come from a woman in her thirties or forties with Graves' hyperthyroidism. Each CDR3 is given with its conserved first and last residue. D genes are given only for firm matches. The size entry is marked missing in some rows and otherwise reads once, few, many or a size class.

cdr3_aa,cdr3_nt,clone_size,d_call,j_call,v_call
CASSILAGTSTDTQYF,TGTGCCAGTAGTATACTTGCGGGAACTAGCACAGATACGCAGTATTTT,-,-,TRBJ2-3,TRBV19
CASMGDTRNQPQHF,TGTGCCAGCATGGGGGACACGAGGAATCAGCCCCAGCATTTT,-,-,TRBJ1-5,TRBV6-6
CASSLVTVGEGLVIEQYF,TGTGCCAGCAGCTTAGTTACCGTCGGGGAGGGGCTCGTAATCGAGCAGTACTTC,-,TRBD2,TRBJ2-7,TRBV7-2
CASSLLGGPGRNQPQHF,TGTGCCAGCAGTTTATTGGGGGGACCTGGGCGAAATCAGCCCCAGCATTTT,-,-,TRBJ1-5,TRBV10-3
CASNDMGWGQPQHF,TGTGCCAGTAACGATATGGGGTGGGGTCAGCCCCAGCATTTT,many,-,TRBJ1-5,TRBV19
CSARTPTGLGETQYF,TGCAGTGCCAGAACGCCGACAGGATTGGGTGAGACCCAGTACTTC,-,-,TRBJ2-5,TRBV20-1
CASSSYRGSHEQYF,TGTGCCAGCAGCTCGTACAGGGGATCCCACGAGCAGTACTTC,-,TRBD1,TRBJ2-7,TRBV7-2
CASVRGGPSYEQYF,TGTGCCAGCGTAAGGGGGGGCCCCTCCTACGAGCAGTACTTC,-,-,TRBJ2-7,TRBV28
CASSDSRDDEQYF,TGTGCCAGCAGTGATAGCAGGGATGATGAGCAGTACTTC,once,-,TRBJ2-7,TRBV2
CASWDNNQPQHF,TGTGCCAGCTGGGACAACAATCAGCCCCAGCATTTT,-,-,TRBJ1-5,TRBV2
CASSGTLAGVYEQYF,TGTGCCAGCTCCGGTACGCTAGCGGGGGTCTACGAGCAGTACTTC,few,TRBD2,TRBJ2-7,TRBV7-2
CASSAVGNTGELFF,TGCGCCAGCAGCGCGGTAGGGAACACCGGGGAGCTGTTTTTT,once,-,TRBJ2-2,TRBV5-1
CASRGGDYNSPLHF,TGCGCCAGCAGGGGAGGGGACTATAATTCACCCCTCCACTTT,-,-,TRBJ1-6,TRBV10-2
CASSGTGGVANYGYTF,TGTGCCAGCAGTGGGACAGGGGGCGTAGCTAACTATGGCTACACCTTC,many,TRBD1,TRBJ1-2,TRBV2
CASSFDRGTGYTF,TGTGCCAGCAGCTTTGACAGGGGGACTGGCTACACCTTC,-,TRBD1,TRBJ1-2,TRBV5-8
CASNFRGVLNSPLHF,TGTGCCAGCAACTTCCGGGGGGTCCTGAATTCACCCCTCCACTTT,-,-,TRBJ1-6,TRBV7-2
CASSLGHGDNREQYF,TGCGCCAGCAGCTTGGGACACGGGGATAACAGGGAGCAGTACTTC,few,-,TRBJ2-7,TRBV5-1
CSSSQGLANPSYEQYF,TGCTCCAGCAGCCAAGGATTAGCGAACCCTTCCTACGAGCAGTACTTC,-,-,TRBJ2-7,TRBV4-3
CASGGQPLDGDTIYF,TGTGCCAGCGGAGGACAGCCTCTAGATGGGGACACCATATATTTT,-,-,TRBJ1-3,TRBV14
CSVQRNSGKGTDTQYF,TGCAGCGTCCAACGGAATAGCGGGAAGGGCACAGATACGCAGTATTTT,-,TRBD2,TRBJ2-3,TRBV29-1
CAWSASDLPGGGYTF,TGTGCCTGGAGTGCATCAGACCTGCCAGGCGGCGGCTACACCTTC,-,-,TRBJ1-2,TRBV30
CSARPAGGTEAFF,TGCAGCGCTCGTCCGGCGGGGGGCACTGAAGCTTTCTTT,many,-,TRBJ1-1,TRBV29-1
CSARDSLAGDRNSYEQYF,TGCAGTGCTAGAGATAGTCTAGCGGGAGACCGGAACTCGTACGAGCAGTACTTC,few,TRBD2,TRBJ2-7,TRBV20-1
CASSEGGNTGELFF,TGCGCCAGCAGTGAGGGTGGGAACACCGGGGAGCTGTTTTTT,many,-,TRBJ2-2,TRBV10-1
CAIADTTYEQYF,TGTGCCATCGCCGACACTACCTACGAGCAGTACTTC,-,-,TRBJ2-7,TRBV10-3
CSAKGAGKETQYF,TGCAGTGCTAAGGGCGCGGGGAAAGAGACCCAGTACTTC,once,-,TRBJ2-5,TRBV20-1
CASSYGGMREKLFF,TGTGCCAGCAGTTACGGGGGCATGCGGGAAAAACTGTTTTTT,few,-,TRBJ1-4,TRBV6-2/TRBV6-3
CSGGPDTNEQFF,TGCAGCGGGGGCCCTGATACGAATGAGCAGTTCTTC,few,-,TRBJ2-1,TRBV29-1
CAISPDSSYNSPLHF,TGTGCCATCAGCCCGGACAGCTCCTATAATTCACCCCTCCACTTT,many,-,TRBJ1-6,TRBV10-3
CSAIGEGNNQPQHF,TGCAGTGCCATTGGGGAAGGGAACAATCAGCCCCAGCATTTT,many,-,TRBJ1-5,TRBV20-1
CASSSRGFSYEQYF,TGTGCCAGCAGCTCACGCGGGTTCTCCTACGAGCAGTACTTC,-,-,TRBJ2-7,TRBV7-9
CASSIQTDTEQYF,TGTGCCAGCAGCATTCAGACCGATACAGAGCAGTACTTC,once,-,TRBJ2-7,TRBV14
CASSFRQGASGNTIYF,TGTGCCAGCAGCTTCCGACAGGGAGCCTCTGGAAACACCATATATTTT,many,TRBD1,TRBJ1-3,TRBV7-8
CSATPGETRPSTGVYSPLHF,TGCAGTGCCACCCCCGGGGAGACAAGACCATCGACAGGGGTTTACTCACCCCTCCACTTT,-,TRBD1,TRBJ1-6,TRBV20-1
CSVGTRQHSYEQYF,TGCAGCGTTGGAACTCGCCAACACTCCTACGAGCAGTACTTC,few,-,TRBJ2-7,TRBV29-1
CASSEIARAQADTQYF,TGCGCCAGCAGTGAGATCGCCAGGGCACAGGCAGATACGCAGTATTTT,-,-,TRBJ2-3,TRBV10-1
CASSYRDSSSYEQYF,TGTGCCAGCAGTTATCGGGACAGCTCTTCCTACGAGCAGTACTTC,-,TRBD1,TRBJ2-7,TRBV27
CASSSPSGSYEQYF,TGCGCCAGCAGCTCGCCTAGCGGGAGCTACGAGCAGTACTTC,many,TRBD2,TRBJ2-7,TRBV5-1
CASSSGPSGTQYF,TGTGCCAGCAGCTCGGGCCCGAGCGGTACGCAGTATTTT,-,-,TRBJ2-3,TRBV7-3
CASSPPGQPFSGANVLTF,TGTGCCAGCAGCCCTCCCGGACAACCCTTCTCTGGGGCCAACGTCCTGACTTTC,-,-,TRBJ2-6,TRBV10-3
CSARDRKGVNTEAFF,TGCAGTGCTAGAGATCGCAAGGGGGTGAACACTGAAGCTTTCTTT,-,-,TRBJ1-1,TRBV20-1
CASSRTDQNTEAFF,TGTGCCAGCTCCCGGACAGACCAGAACACTGAAGCTTTCTTT,-,-,TRBJ1-1,TRBV6-5
CASSPQVGELFF,TGTGCCAGTAGCCCGCAGGTTGGGGAGCTGTTTTTT,-,-,TRBJ2-2,TRBV19
CASSQTGGRQPQHF,TGTGCCAGTAGCCAAACAGGGGGCCGTCAGCCCCAGCATTTT,many,TRBD1,TRBJ1-5,TRBV19
CSARVENTEAFF,TGCAGTGCTAGGGTGGAGAACACTGAAGCTTTCTTT,-,-,TRBJ1-1,TRBV20-1
CASSRDRIETLSGYTF,TGTGCCAGCAGCCGGGACAGGATAGAGACGCTATCTGGCTACACCTTC,few,TRBD1,TRBJ1-2,TRBV7-8
CASSRQGVDQPQHF,TGTGCCAGCAGTAGACAGGGGGTAGATCAGCCCCAGCATTTT,few,TRBD1,TRBJ1-5,TRBV6-5
CASSDASRNLPETQYF,TGTGCCAGCAGTGACGCGTCGCGAAATCTCCCAGAGACCCAGTACTTC,-,-,TRBJ2-5,TRBV2
CASSFGGSGELFF,TGTGCCAGCAGCTTTGGGGGGTCCGGGGAGCTGTTTTTT,few,-,TRBJ2-2,TRBV5-1
CATANGQLSGYTF,TGTGCCACCGCGAATGGACAATTATCTGGCTACACCTTC,many,-,TRBJ1-2,TRBV10-3
CSVDLVGTEAFF,TGCAGCGTTGACCTGGTCGGCACTGAAGCTTTCTTT,many,-,TRBJ1-1,TRBV29-1
CASSVGGDRGRRIGTEAFF,TGTGCCAGCAGCGTAGGGGGGGACAGGGGCCGGCGGATTGGCACTGAAGCTTTCTTT,-,TRBD1,TRBJ1-1,TRBV9
CASSPGTAQEKLFF,TGTGCCAGCAGTCCCGGGACAGCGCAAGAAAAACTGTTTTTT,once,TRBD1,TRBJ1-4,TRBV2
CSASGGESMNTEAFF,TGCAGTGCTAGTGGGGGGGAGTCAATGAACACTGAAGCTTTCTTT,many,-,TRBJ1-1,TRBV20-1
CASSPGLSYGYTF,TGTGCCAGCAGCCCCGGCCTAAGCTATGGCTACACCTTC,few,-,TRBJ1-2,TRBV28
CASSPDGRGTEAFF,TGCGCCAGCAGCCCGGACGGGAGGGGCACTGAAGCTTTCTTT,many,-,TRBJ1-1,TRBV5-1